The 12 T cell receptor beta chains given below trace back to one sample, sequenced in a study of control samples from healthy donors and cancer patients. Sequencing was performed with immunoSEQ multiplex PCR; in TCRdb, only in-frame clones are kept and a portion is missing. The profile covers 130,000 or so clones, with 80% to 95% appearing a single time and 5.5% taken by the ten largest. The sequenced sample was blood. These receptors originate from a man between 18 and 29 years old in good health.

The rearrangement uses TRBV9 and TRBJ2-3; TRBD2 aligns across 14 bases. V lost 3 bases and J lost 6; bases outside the gene matches: 9. Per germline, CDR1 SGDLS and CDR2 YYNGEE. The CDR3 runs to 17 residues. The DNA for the CDR3 is TGTGCCAGCAGCGCGCGGCTCCGGACTAGCGGGGGGGATACGCAGTATTTT. This translates into CASSARLRTSGGDTQYF.

This sequence joins TRBV6-5 and TRBJ2-5; D is uncertain. The CDR3 runs to 14 residues. The V and J ends lost 1 base and 2 bases respectively, with 8 bases between them. The germline CDR1 and CDR2 sequences are MNHEY and SVGAGI. Here the CDR3 reads CASSYYPGQETQYF. The DNA of the CDR3 is TGTGCCAGCAGTTACTATCCGGGTCAAGAGACCCAGTACTTC.

The chain links TRBV25-1 to TRBJ2-3, with TRBD2 as a possible D gene (6 bases). Between the trimmed V and J ends, which lost 1 base and 1 base, there was a span of 12 bases. In germline, CDR1 is MGHDK, CDR2 SYGVNS. The CDR3 is 16 residues long. CDR3 coding DNA: TGTGCCAGCAGTGAATCGAGGACGGGGGGCACAGATACGCAGTATTTT. It is translated as CASSESRTGGTDTQYF. Filled out from reference TRBV25-1 and TRBJ2-3, the complete variable domain reads EADIYQTPRYLVIGTGKKITLECSQTMGHDKMYWYQQDPGMELHLIHYSYGVNSTEKGDLSSESTVSRIRTEHFPLTLESARPSHTSQYLCASSESRTGGTDTQYFGPGTRLTVL.

The V call is TRBV2, the J call TRBJ2-2; perhaps TRBD2 as D (5 bases). Germline-derived CDR1 and CDR2 are SNHLY and FYNNEI. Trimming left V 10 bases short and J 1 base short, with 10 bases between. The CDR3 consists of 13 residues. The CDR3 bases are TGTGCCACGCGCGGGCTGAACACCGGGGAGCTGTTTTTT. It codes for CATRGLNTGELFF.

This rearrangement joins TRBV5-1 to TRBJ2-5; D might be TRBD2 (6 bases). The V gene's germline CDR1 is SGHRS and CDR2 YFSETQ. The CDR3 loop spans 13 amino acids. V was clipped by 1 base and J by 5 bases, with 9 bases between them. DNA of the CDR3: TGCGCCAGCAGCTTGCCGGGGGAGGAGACCCAGTACTTC. Amino acids: CASSLPGEETQYF.

The V call is TRBV19, the J call TRBJ1-5; 7 bases align to TRBD1. Trimming removed 3 bases from V and 7 bases from J; junction bases left unmatched: 3. Germline V gives CDR1 LNHDA, CDR2 SQIVND (reference sequence). The CDR3 extends over 13 amino acids. For the CDR3, the DNA is TGTGCCAGTAGTATCGCAGGGGGACAGCCCCAGCATTTT. Protein sequence: CASSIAGGQPQHF.

In this sample, this clone turned up once. The chain combines TRBV18 with TRBJ1-1; 10 positions agree with TRBD1. The CDR3 totals 16 residues. Germline CDR1 and CDR2: KGHSH and LQKENI. Trimming cost V 3 bases and J 4 bases; bases outside gene matches: 8. The CDR3 reads CASSPGQGTVGTEAFF. DNA for the CDR3: TGTGCCAGCTCACCGGGACAGGGGACTGTGGGCACTGAAGCTTTCTTT.

This sequence joins TRBV10-3 and TRBJ1-2, with a possible D match to TRBD1 (6 bases). V lost 6 bases, J lost 2 bases, and 13 bases lay in between. Germline loops: CDR1 ENHRY, CDR2 SYGVKD. This CDR3 has 14 residues. The CDR3 loop reads CAISRQVLNYGYTF. CDR3 sequence (DNA): TGTGCCATCAGCCGACAGGTACTAAACTATGGCTACACCTTC.

Worth noting for this clone: Other DNA variants within this sample encode the same CDR3. This rearrangement joins TRBV5-1 to TRBJ1-1; no definite D call. V shed 0 bases and J shed 0 bases, with 6 bases lying between them. CDR3 length: 14 residues. Germline loops: CDR1 SGHRS, CDR2 YFSETQ. CDR3 loop: CASSLDRLNTEAFF. CDR3 sequence (DNA): TGCGCCAGCAGCTTGGATCGGTTGAACACTGAAGCTTTCTTT.

This clone was seen a few times. This chain connects TRBV3-1 (or the pseudogene TRBV3-2) to TRBJ1-3; no reliable D call. Germline V gives CDR1 LGHDT, CDR2 YNNKEL (reference sequence). The CDR3 runs 13 residues. Trimming removed 6 bases at V and 0 bases at J, with 6 bases between. CDR3 residues: CASSASSGNTIYF. CDR3 DNA sequence: TGTGCCAGCAGTGCCTCCTCTGGAAACACCATATATTTT.

The J gene is TRBJ2-3, the V gene TRBV5-6, with TRBD2 matching 12 bases. V dropped 7 bases and J dropped 3; count of bases not matched to a gene: 12. The CDR3 runs 17 residues. CDR1 and CDR2 (germline): SGHDT, YYEEEE. The CDR3 region has the DNA TGTGCCAGCCAGTCTAGCGGGGGGGCCGAGGAAACAGATACGCAGTATTTT. Translation gives CASQSSGGAEETDTQYF.

The genes are TRBV2 and TRBJ2-7; D gene unclear. The germline V and J ends were trimmed by 6 bases and 0 bases, with 15 bases remaining between them. The CDR3 loop spans 15 amino acids. Germline V lookup: CDR1 SNHLY, CDR2 FYNNEI. The CDR3 here is CASSHPTGLSYEQYF. The CDR3, as DNA: TGTGCCAGCAGCCATCCAACTGGGCTCTCCTACGAGCAGTACTTC.